This record covers a single T cell receptor (beta chain). The junction departs from the called germline gene at one end, perhaps through a read error. This sample's RNA came from whole unsorted tissue. The sample comes from a study of tumor and adjacent non-tumor tissue in lung cancer. There are 12 residues in the CDR3. Germline V lookup: CDR1 ENHRY, CDR2 SYGVKD. Three rounds of nested PCR, following a modified ARM-PCR protocol, produced the TCRbeta library. TCRdb independently ran MiXCR on the multiplex PCR reads; one entry per CDR3 protein. The sample comprises about 200,000 distinct CDR3 sequences, around 71% of which are singletons, and 20% to 25% rests with the top ten.

The TCR was taken from a man aged 55 to 70 with non-small cell lung cancer. V and J are TRBV10-3 and TRBJ2-7, with 7 bases fitting TRBD1. Sample: lung tumor tissue. The CDR3 DNA sequence: TGTGCCATCAGAGAGTCAGGACAGGAACAGTACTTC. This gives the protein CAIRESGQEQYF.